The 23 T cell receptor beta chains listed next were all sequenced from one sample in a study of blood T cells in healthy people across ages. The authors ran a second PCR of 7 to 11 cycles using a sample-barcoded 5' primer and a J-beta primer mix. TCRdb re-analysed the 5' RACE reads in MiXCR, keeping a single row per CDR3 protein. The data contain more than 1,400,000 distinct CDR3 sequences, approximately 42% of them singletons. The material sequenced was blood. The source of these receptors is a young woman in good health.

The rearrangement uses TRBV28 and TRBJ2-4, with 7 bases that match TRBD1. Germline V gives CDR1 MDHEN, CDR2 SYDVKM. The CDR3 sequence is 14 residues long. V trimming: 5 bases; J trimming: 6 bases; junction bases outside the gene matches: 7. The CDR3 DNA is TGTGCCAGCAGTCAACAAGGGGGCAGAAACATTCAGTACTTC. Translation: CASSQQGGRNIQYF.

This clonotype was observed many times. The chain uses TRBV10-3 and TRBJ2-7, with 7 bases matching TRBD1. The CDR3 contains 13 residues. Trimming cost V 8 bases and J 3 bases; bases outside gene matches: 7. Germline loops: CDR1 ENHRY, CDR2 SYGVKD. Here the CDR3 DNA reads TGTGCCATCGAGGGACAGCAAGGCTACGAGCAGTACTTC. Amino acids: CAIEGQQGYEQYF.

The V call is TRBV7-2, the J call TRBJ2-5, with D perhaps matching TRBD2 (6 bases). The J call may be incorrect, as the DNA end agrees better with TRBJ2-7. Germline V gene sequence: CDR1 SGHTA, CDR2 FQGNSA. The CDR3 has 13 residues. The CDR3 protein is CASSFGRGNEQYF. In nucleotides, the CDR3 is TGTGCCAGCAGCTTTGGCCGCGGGAACGAGCAGTACTTC.

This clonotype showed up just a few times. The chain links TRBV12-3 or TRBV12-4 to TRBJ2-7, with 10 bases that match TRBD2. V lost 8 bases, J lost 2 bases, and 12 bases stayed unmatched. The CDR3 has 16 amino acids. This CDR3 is CASAFLSGRATYEQYF. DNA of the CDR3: TGTGCCAGCGCGTTCTTGAGCGGGAGGGCCACCTACGAGCAGTACTTC.

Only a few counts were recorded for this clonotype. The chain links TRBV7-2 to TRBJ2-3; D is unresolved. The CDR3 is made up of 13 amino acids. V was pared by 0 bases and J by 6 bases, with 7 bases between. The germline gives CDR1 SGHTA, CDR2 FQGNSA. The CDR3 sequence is CASSLAVGDTQYF. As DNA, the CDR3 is TGTGCCAGCAGCTTAGCCGTTGGGGATACGCAGTATTTT.

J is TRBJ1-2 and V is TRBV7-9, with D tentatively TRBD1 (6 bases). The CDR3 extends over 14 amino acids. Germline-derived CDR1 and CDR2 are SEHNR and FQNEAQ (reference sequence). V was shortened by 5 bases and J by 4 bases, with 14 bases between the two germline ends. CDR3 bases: TGTGCCAGCAGCCCTAACGGACAGCTCTATGGCTACACCTTC. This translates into CASSPNGQLYGYTF.

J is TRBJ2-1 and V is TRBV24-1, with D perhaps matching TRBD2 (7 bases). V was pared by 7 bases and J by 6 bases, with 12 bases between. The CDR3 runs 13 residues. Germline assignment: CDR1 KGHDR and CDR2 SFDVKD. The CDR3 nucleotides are TGTGCCACCAGCCCCGGGGGGCTCAATGAGCAGTTCTTC. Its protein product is CATSPGGLNEQFF.

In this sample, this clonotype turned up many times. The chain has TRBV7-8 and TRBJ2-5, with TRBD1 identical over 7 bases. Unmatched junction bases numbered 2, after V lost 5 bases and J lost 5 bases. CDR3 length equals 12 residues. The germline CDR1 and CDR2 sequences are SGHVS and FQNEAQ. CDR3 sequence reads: CASSHRGETQYF. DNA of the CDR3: TGTGCCAGCAGCCACAGGGGCGAGACCCAGTACTTC.

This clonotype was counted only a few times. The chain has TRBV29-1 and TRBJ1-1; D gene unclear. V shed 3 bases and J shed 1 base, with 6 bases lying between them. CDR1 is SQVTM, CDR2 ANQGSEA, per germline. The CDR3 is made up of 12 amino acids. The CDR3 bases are TGCAGCGTTGACCGCACGAACACTGAAGCTTTCTTT. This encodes CSVDRTNTEAFF. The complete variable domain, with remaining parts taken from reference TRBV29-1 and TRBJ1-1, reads SAVISQKPSRDICQRGTSLTIQCQVDSQVTMMFWYRQQPGQSLTLIATANQGSEATYESGFVIDKFPISRPNLTFSTLTVSNMSPEDSSIYLCSVDRTNTEAFFGQGTRLTVV.

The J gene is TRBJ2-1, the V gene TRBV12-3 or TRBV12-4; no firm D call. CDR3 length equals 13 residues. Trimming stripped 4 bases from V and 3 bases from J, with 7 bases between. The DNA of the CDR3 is TGTGCCAGCAGTTCTAACCACTACAATGAGCAGTTCTTC. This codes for CASSSNHYNEQFF.

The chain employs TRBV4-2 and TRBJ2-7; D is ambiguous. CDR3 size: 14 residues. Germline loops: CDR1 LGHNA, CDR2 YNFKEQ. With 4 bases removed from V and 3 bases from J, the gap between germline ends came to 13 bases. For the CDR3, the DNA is TGTGCCAGCAGCCGTACAGCTCAGAACTACGAGCAGTACTTC. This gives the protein CASSRTAQNYEQYF.

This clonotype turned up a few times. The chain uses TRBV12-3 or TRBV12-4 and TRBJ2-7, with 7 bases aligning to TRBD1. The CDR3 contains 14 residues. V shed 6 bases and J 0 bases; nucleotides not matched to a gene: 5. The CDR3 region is CASSGDSSSYEQYF. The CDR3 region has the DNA TGTGCCAGCAGCGGGGACAGTTCCTCCTACGAGCAGTACTTC.

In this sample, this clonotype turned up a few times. The chain's CDR3 is CASSYSTGGRSYNEQFF. CDR3 in DNA: TGTGCCAGCAGTTACTCGACTGGCGGGAGGTCCTACAATGAGCAGTTCTTC. The rearrangement links TRBV6-6 to TRBJ2-1, with 8 bases matching TRBD2. V was pared by 0 bases and J by 1 base, with 5 bases of the junction left unmatched. CDR1 MNHNY and CDR2 SVGAGI come from the germline V gene (reference sequence). This CDR3 is 17 amino acids long.

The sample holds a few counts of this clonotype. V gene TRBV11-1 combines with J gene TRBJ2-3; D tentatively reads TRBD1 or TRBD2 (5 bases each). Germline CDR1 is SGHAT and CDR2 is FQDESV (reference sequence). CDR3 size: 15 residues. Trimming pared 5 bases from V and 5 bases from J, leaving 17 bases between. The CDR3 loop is CASSPSGTREDTQYF. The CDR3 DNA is TGTGCCAGCAGCCCCTCCGGGACCAGAGAAGATACGCAGTATTTT. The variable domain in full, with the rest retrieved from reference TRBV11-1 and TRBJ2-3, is EAEVAQSPRYKITEKSQAVAFWCDPISGHATLYWYRQILGQGPELLVQFQDESVVDDSQLPKDRFSAERLKGVDSTLKIQPAELGDSAMYLCASSPSGTREDTQYFGPGTRLTVL.

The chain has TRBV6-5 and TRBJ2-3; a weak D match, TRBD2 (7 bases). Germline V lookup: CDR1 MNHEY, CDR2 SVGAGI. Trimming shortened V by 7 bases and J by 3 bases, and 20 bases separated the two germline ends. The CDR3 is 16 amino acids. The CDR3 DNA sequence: TGTGCCAGCAAGGGGGGGGGACCCTTTCGGACAGATACGCAGTATTTT. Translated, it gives CASKGGGPFRTDTQYF.

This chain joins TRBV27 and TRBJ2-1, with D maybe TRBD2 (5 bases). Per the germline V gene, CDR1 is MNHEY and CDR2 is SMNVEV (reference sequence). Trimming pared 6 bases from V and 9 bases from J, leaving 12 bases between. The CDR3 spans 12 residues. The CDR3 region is CASSPRGTEQFF. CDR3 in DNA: TGTGCCAGCAGCCCCCGGGGTACTGAGCAGTTCTTC.

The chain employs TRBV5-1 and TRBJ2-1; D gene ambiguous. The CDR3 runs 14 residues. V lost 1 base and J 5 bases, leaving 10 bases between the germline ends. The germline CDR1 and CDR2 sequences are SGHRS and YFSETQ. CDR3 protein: CASSLIQKDNEQFF. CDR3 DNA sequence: TGCGCCAGCAGCTTGATACAGAAAGACAATGAGCAGTTCTTC.

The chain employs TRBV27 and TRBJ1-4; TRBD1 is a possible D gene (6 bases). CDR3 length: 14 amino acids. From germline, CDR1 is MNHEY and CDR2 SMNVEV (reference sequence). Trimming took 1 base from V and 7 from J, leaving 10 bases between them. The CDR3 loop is CASSLWGAGEKLFF. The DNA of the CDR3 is TGTGCCAGCAGTTTATGGGGGGCAGGTGAAAAACTGTTTTTT.

CDR3 loop: CASSPPPSPEQFF. The DNA of the CDR3 is TGTGCCAGCTCACCACCCCCCTCTCCCGAGCAGTTCTTC. This rearrangement joins TRBV18 to TRBJ2-1; D uncertain. Trimming took 0 bases from V and 10 from J, leaving 10 bases between them. Germline-derived CDR1 and CDR2 are KGHSH and LQKENI. The CDR3 contains 13 residues.

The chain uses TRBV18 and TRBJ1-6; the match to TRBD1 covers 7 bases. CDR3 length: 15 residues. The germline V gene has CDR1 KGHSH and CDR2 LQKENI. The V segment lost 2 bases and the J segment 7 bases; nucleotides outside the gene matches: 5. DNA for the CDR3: TGTGCCAGCTCACCAGTTGGGACAGTGAATTCACCCCTCCACTTT. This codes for CASSPVGTVNSPLHF.

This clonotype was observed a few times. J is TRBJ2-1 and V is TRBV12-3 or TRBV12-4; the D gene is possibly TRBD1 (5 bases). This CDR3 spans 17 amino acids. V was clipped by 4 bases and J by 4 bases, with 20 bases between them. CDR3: CASSSPILGQGYNEQFF. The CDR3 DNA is TGTGCCAGCAGTTCCCCAATTCTGGGGCAGGGATACAATGAGCAGTTCTTC.

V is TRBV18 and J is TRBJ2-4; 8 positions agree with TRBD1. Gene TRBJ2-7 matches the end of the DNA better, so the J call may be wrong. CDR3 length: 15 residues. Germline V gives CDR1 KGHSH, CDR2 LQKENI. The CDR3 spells CASSPGGQGVYEQYF. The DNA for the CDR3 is TGTGCCAGCTCACCCGGCGGACAGGGAGTCTACGAGCAGTACTTC.

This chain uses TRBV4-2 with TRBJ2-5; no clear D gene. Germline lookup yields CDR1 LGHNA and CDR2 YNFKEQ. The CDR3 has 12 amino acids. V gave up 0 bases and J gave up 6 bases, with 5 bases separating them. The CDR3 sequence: CASSQEEKTQYF. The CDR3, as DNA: TGTGCCAGCAGCCAAGAGGAAAAGACCCAGTACTTC.